These 15 T cell receptor beta chains originate from one sample sequenced in a study of shared clonotypes between healthy human individuals. Measured with immunoSEQ multiplex PCR; TCRdb has only the in-frame clones, and not every one. The table lists approximately 98,000 clones, roughly two thirds of them singletons. Sequenced input: memory CD8+ T cells sorted from blood. Subset denoted: CD45RO+ cells pooled with CCR7-negative TemRA cells. Source of these receptors: a woman in her twenties or thirties in good health.

This chain joins TRBV19 and TRBJ1-2; a weak D match, TRBD1 (5 bases). This CDR3 is built from 15 residues. The V gene lost 0 bases and the J gene lost 4 bases, with 12 bases spanning the gap. The germline V gene encodes CDR1 LNHDA and CDR2 SQIVND (reference sequence). The CDR3: CASSIEGAQGYGYTF. DNA of the CDR3: TGTGCCAGTAGTATAGAAGGGGCGCAGGGCTATGGCTACACCTTC.

This chain uses TRBV2 with TRBJ2-7, with TRBD2 identical over 12 bases. Germline loops: CDR1 SNHLY, CDR2 FYNNEI. CDR3 length: 16 amino acids. V shed 0 bases, J shed 2 bases, and the junction held 2 bases outside the gene matches. The chain's CDR3 is CASSEAPSGRAYEQYF. The CDR3 region has the DNA TGTGCCAGCAGTGAAGCGCCTAGCGGGAGGGCCTACGAGCAGTACTTC.

Concerning this clone itself: Only one base separates this from a far larger clonotype, so it likely reflects a read error. Other DNA sequences in this sample translate to the same CDR3. J is TRBJ2-7 and V is TRBV11-3; D call uncertain. The CDR3 length is 14 residues. Germline CDR1 is SGHNT and CDR2 is YENEEA. Trimming removed 2 bases from V and 0 bases from J, with 8 bases in between. The CDR3 loop reads CASSLSPSSYEQYF. The CDR3 DNA sequence: TGTGCCAGCAGCTTAAGCCCGAGCTCCTACGAGCAGTACTTC.

The chain uses TRBV27 and TRBJ2-1; 8 bases map to TRBD2. Per germline, CDR1 MNHEY and CDR2 SMNVEV (reference sequence). The CDR3 covers 14 residues. V lost 5 bases, J lost 7 bases, and 7 bases stayed unmatched. CDR3 coding DNA: TGTGCCAGCAGTAGCGGGAGAATCCTTAATGAGCAGTTCTTC. Protein sequence: CASSSGRILNEQFF.

This rearrangement joins TRBV9 to TRBJ2-2, with a tentative D call TRBD2 (5 bases). V lost 4 bases to trimming and J lost 4 bases, with 11 bases between them. This CDR3 is built from 14 residues. Germline V gene lookup returns CDR1 SGDLS and CDR2 YYNGEE. For the CDR3, the DNA is TGTGCCAGCAGCCCCGGACTTACCACCGGGGAGCTGTTTTTT. Translating it yields CASSPGLTTGELFF.

The chain is built from TRBV14 and TRBJ1-2, with D unclear. The CDR3 length is 15 residues. The V and J ends lost 2 bases and 3 bases respectively, with 13 bases between them. Germline V gene lookup returns CDR1 SGHDN and CDR2 FVKESK. The CDR3 DNA reads as TGTGCCAGCAGCCAATCAAATATGGATTACTATGGCTACACCTTC. This gives the protein CASSQSNMDYYGYTF.

The V and J genes are TRBV7-2 and TRBJ1-1; D gene uncertain. With 0 bases removed from V and 5 bases from J, the gap between germline ends came to 13 bases. The CDR3 extends over 15 amino acids. The germline CDR1 and CDR2 sequences are SGHTA and FQGNSA. This chain's CDR3 is CASSLAPGPGTEAFF. As DNA, the CDR3 is TGTGCCAGCAGCTTAGCGCCAGGACCGGGGACTGAAGCTTTCTTT.

V is TRBV5-1 and J is TRBJ2-7, with 7 nucleotides matching TRBD2. J was trimmed by 3 bases and V by 2 bases; bases with no gene match: 8. Germline assignment: CDR1 SGHRS and CDR2 YFSETQ. The CDR3 has 15 residues. The CDR3 reads CASSLREGRYYEQYF. The CDR3 nucleotides are TGCGCCAGCAGCTTAAGGGAGGGTAGGTACTACGAGCAGTACTTC.

This clone was found many times. The chain is built from TRBV15 and TRBJ2-6; D not resolved. The V gene's germline CDR1 is LNHNV and CDR2 YYDKDF (reference sequence). The CDR3 covers 16 residues. Trimming took off 1 base at V and 0 bases at J, with 7 bases between the two ends. Here the CDR3 reads CATSRGTISGANVLTF. In DNA form, the CDR3 reads TGTGCCACCAGCAGAGGAACCATCTCTGGGGCCAACGTCCTGACTTTC.

This chain links TRBV25-1 with TRBJ2-7; TRBD1 aligns across 8 bases. The CDR3 consists of 16 residues. The V and J ends lost 4 bases and 3 bases, in that order; junction bases with no gene match: 11. Per germline, CDR1 MGHDK and CDR2 SYGVNS. This CDR3 reads CASSALPGQAIYEQYF. CDR3 coding DNA: TGTGCCAGCAGTGCGTTACCGGGACAGGCAATCTACGAGCAGTACTTC.

This chain links TRBV6-1 with TRBJ2-5; the D gene is possibly TRBD2 (5 bases). The V and J ends lost 4 bases and 5 bases respectively, with 11 bases between them. This CDR3 spans 13 amino acids. Germline V lookup: CDR1 MNHNS, CDR2 SASEGT. CDR3 nucleotides: TGTGCCAGCAGTGCCGGGGAGCATGAGACCCAGTACTTC. The encoded protein is CASSAGEHETQYF.

Here the CDR3 reads CASSVDLAPSTDTQYF. CDR3 nucleotide sequence: TGTGCCAGCAGCGTAGACCTAGCGCCTAGCACAGATACGCAGTATTTT. The V and J genes are TRBV9 and TRBJ2-3; possibly TRBD2 for D (6 bases). The CDR3 is 16 amino acids. CDR1 and CDR2 (germline): SGDLS, YYNGEE. The V gene lost 0 bases and the J gene lost 0 bases, with 11 bases spanning the gap.

This clone was recorded once. This chain uses TRBV28 with TRBJ2-7, with D maybe TRBD1 (6 bases). The CDR3 spans 12 residues. With 8 bases removed from V and 1 base from J, the gap between germline ends came to 9 bases. Germline CDR1 MDHEN, CDR2 SYDVKM. As DNA, the CDR3 is TGTGCCAGCCTAGGACAGTCCTACGAGCAGTACTTC. Protein product: CASLGQSYEQYF.

Worth noting for this clone: A read error may explain this, as a much larger clone is one base away. The rearrangement links TRBV5-1 to TRBJ2-5; D possibly matches TRBD1 or TRBD2 (5 bases each). CDR3 size: 15 residues. The germline gives CDR1 SGHRS, CDR2 YFSETQ. The CDR3 DNA is TGCACCAGCAGCTTGGGGTGGGGGTACCAAGAGACCCAGTACTTC. Amino acids: CTSSLGWGYQETQYF.

The rearrangement joins TRBV13 to TRBJ2-7; TRBD1 agrees at 8 bases. The CDR3 has 15 amino acids. The germline V gene has CDR1 PRHDT and CDR2 FYEKMQ (reference sequence). The trim removed 5 bases at V and 3 bases at J, leaving 9 bases unmatched. The CDR3 loop is CASSGRGTGHYEQYF. CDR3 nucleotides: TGTGCCAGCAGCGGCCGCGGGACAGGCCACTACGAGCAGTACTTC.